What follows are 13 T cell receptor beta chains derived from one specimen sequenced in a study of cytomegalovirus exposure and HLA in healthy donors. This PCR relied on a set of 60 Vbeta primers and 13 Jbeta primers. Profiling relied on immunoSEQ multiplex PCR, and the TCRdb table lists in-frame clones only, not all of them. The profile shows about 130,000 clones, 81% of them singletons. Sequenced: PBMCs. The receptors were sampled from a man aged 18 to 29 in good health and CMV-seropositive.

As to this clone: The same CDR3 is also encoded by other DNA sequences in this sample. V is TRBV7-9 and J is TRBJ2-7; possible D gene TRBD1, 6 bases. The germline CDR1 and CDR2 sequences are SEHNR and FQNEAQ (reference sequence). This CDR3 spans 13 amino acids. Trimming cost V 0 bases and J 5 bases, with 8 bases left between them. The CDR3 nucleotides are TGTGCCAGCAGCTTAGCACAGGGTAACGAGCAGTACTTC. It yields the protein CASSLAQGNEQYF.

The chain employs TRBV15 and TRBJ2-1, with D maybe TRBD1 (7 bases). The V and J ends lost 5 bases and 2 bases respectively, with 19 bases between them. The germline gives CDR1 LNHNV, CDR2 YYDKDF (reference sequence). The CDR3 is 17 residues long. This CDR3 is CATSRQGGGPTYNEQFF. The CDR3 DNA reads TGTGCCACCAGCCGACAGGGTGGGGGGCCAACCTACAATGAGCAGTTCTTC.

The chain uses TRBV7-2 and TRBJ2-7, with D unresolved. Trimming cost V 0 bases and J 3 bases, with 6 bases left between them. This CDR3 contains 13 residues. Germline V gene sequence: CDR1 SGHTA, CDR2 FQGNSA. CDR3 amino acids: CASSLALYYEQYF. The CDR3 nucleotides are TGTGCCAGCAGCTTAGCGCTCTACTACGAGCAGTACTTC.

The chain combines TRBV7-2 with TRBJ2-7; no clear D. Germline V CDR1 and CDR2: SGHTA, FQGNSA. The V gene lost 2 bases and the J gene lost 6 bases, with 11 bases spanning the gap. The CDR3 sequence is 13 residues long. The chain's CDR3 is CASSLLMASEQYF. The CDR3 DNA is TGTGCCAGCAGCTTATTAATGGCTAGCGAGCAGTACTTC.

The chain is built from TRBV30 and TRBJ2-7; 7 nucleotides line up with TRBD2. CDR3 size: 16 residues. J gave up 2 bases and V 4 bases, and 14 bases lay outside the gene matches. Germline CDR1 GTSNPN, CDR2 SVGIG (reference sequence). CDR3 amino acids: CAWMSHGLAETYEQYF. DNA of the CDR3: TGTGCCTGGATGTCTCATGGTCTAGCGGAAACCTACGAGCAGTACTTC.

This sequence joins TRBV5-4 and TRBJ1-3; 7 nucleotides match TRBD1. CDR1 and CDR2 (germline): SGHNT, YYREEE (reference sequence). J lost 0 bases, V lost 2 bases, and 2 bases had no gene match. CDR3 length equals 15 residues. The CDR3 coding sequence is TGTGCCAGCAGCTTAGACAGGGTCTCTGGAAACACCATATATTTT. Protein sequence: CASSLDRVSGNTIYF. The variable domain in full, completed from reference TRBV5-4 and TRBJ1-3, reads ETGVTQSPTHLIKTRGQQVTLRCSSQSGHNTVSWYQQALGQGPQFIFQYYREEENGRGNFPPRFSGLQFPNYSSELNVNALELDDSALYLCASSLDRVSGNTIYFGEGSWLTVV.

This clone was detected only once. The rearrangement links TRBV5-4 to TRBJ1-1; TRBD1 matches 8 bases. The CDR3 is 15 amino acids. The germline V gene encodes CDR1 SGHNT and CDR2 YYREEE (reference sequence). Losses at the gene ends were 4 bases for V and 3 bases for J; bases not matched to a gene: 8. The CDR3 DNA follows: TGTGCCAGCAGCCACCCCGGACAGGGATACACTGAAGCTTTCTTT. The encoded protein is CASSHPGQGYTEAFF. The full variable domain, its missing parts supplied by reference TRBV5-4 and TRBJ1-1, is ETGVTQSPTHLIKTRGQQVTLRCSSQSGHNTVSWYQQALGQGPQFIFQYYREEENGRGNFPPRFSGLQFPNYSSELNVNALELDDSALYLCASSHPGQGYTEAFFGQGTRLTVV.

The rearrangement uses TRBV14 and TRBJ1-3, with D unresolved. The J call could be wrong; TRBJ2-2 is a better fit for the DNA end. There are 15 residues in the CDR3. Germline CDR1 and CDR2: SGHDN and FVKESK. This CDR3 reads CASSTLAANTGELFF. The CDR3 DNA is TGTGCCAGCAGCACTCTCGCCGCGAACACCGGGGAGCTGTTTTTT.

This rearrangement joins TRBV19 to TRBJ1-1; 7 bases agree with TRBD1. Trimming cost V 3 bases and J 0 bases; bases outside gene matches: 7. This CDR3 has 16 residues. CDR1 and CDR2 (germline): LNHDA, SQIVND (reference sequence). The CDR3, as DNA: TGTGCCAGTAGTATTCGGGGAACAGGGGTGAACACTGAAGCTTTCTTT. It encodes CASSIRGTGVNTEAFF.

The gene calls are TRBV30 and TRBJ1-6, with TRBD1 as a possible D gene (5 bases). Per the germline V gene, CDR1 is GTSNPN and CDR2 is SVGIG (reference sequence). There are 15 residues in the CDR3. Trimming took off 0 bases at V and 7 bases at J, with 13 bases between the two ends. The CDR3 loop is CAWSVRVAGNSPLHF. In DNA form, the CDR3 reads TGTGCCTGGAGTGTACGTGTGGCAGGGAATTCACCCCTCCACTTT.

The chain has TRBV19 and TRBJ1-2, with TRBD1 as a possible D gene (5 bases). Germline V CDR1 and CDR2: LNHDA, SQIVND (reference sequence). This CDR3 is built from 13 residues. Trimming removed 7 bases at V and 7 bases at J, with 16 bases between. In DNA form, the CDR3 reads TGTGCCAGTACGGGGGAGAATGGTGGTGGCTACACCTTC. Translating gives CASTGENGGGYTF.

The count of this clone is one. CDR3 in DNA: TGTGCCAGCAGCGTATCACAAGGTGGGAGAGTGGAGGATACGCAGTATTTT. It yields the protein CASSVSQGGRVEDTQYF. J is TRBJ2-3 and V is TRBV7-9; D may be TRBD2 (5 bases). The CDR3 contains 17 residues. The V end was cut by 5 bases, the J end by 6 bases, with 24 bases between. CDR1 is SEHNR, CDR2 FQNEAQ, per germline (reference sequence).

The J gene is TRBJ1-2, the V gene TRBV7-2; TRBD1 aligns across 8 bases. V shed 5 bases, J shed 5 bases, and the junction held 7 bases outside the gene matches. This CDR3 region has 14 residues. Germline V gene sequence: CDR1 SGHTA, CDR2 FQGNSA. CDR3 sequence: CASSTQGGVYGYTF. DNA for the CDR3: TGTGCCAGCAGCACACAGGGGGGCGTTTATGGCTACACCTTC.